Listed here are 8 T cell receptor beta chains from one sample, sequenced in a study of T cells in Graves' hyperthyroidism and ophthalmopathy. Amplification of TCR beta CDR3 regions was performed using RNA transcripts as template. TCR CDR3 underwent first-round RT-PCR with the HTBI primer set. MiXCR, applied by TCRdb to the multiplex PCR reads, yields one record per CDR3 protein. The sample includes 500,000 to 800,000 distinct CDR3 sequences, 14% seen only once; the top ten take around 12%. What was sequenced was blood. The origin of the receptors is a woman aged 50 to 65 with Graves' ophthalmopathy.

This clonotype was counted a few times. The genes are TRBV12-3 or TRBV12-4 and TRBJ2-2; D unclear. The CDR3 is made up of 16 amino acids. The V and J ends lost 7 bases and 4 bases respectively, with 19 bases between them. In nucleotides, the CDR3 is TGTGCCAGCACTCCGCCGTCCTCCCCAAGCACCGGGGAGCTGTTTTTT. Its translation: CASTPPSSPSTGELFF.

This clonotype was seen ten or more times. The chain joins TRBV6-2 or TRBV6-3 to TRBJ1-5; D might be TRBD1 (5 bases). V gave up 0 bases and J gave up 7 bases, with 31 bases separating them. In germline, CDR1 is MNHEY, CDR2 SVGEGT. CDR3 length equals 21 residues. The CDR3 DNA sequence: TGTGCCAGCAGTTACTCGAAGATTACCGGGACCCACCGTCCCTTGAGGCAGCCCCAGCATTTT. Its protein product is CASSYSKITGTHRPLRQPQHF.

This clonotype was detected ten times or more. V and J are TRBV20-1 and TRBJ1-4; 8 bases fit TRBD1. The V segment lost 6 bases and the J segment 7 bases; nucleotides outside the gene matches: 7. This CDR3 contains 13 residues. CDR1 is DFQATT, CDR2 SNEGSKA, per germline (reference sequence). CDR3: CSAKDRVSEKLFF. The CDR3 region has the DNA TGCAGTGCCAAGGACAGGGTTTCTGAAAAACTGTTTTTT.

This clonotype was counted ten times or more. The chain joins TRBV3-1 to TRBJ1-2; TRBD1 is a possible D gene (5 bases). V dropped 3 bases and J dropped 5 bases, with 10 bases sitting between them. Germline V gene sequence: CDR1 LGHDT, CDR2 YNNKEL (reference sequence). The CDR3 spans 13 residues. The CDR3 region has the DNA TGTGCCAGCAGCCAGTTACAGGAATATGGCTACACCTTC. Amino acid sequence: CASSQLQEYGYTF.

In this sample, this clonotype turned up many times. The V call is TRBV7-2, the J call TRBJ2-5, with 14 bases aligning to TRBD2. Germline V gene sequence: CDR1 SGHTA, CDR2 FQGNSA. This CDR3 has 18 amino acids. V was pared by 5 bases and J by 3 bases, with 11 bases of the junction left unmatched. CDR3 in amino acids: CASSPSPGLAGAEETQYF. DNA of the CDR3: TGTGCCAGCAGCCCTTCTCCGGGACTAGCGGGAGCGGAAGAGACCCAGTACTTC.

With respect to this clonotype: This could be a read error, since a much larger clone is one nucleotide away. The chain recombines TRBV12-3 or TRBV12-4 with TRBJ1-2; 8 bases line up with TRBD1. The CDR3 has 14 residues. CDR3 bases: TGTGCCAGCAAAAAGACAGGGGCCTTTTATGGCCACACCTTC. This gives the protein CASKKTGAFYGHTF.

This clonotype appeared many times. This chain joins TRBV6-2 or TRBV6-3 and TRBJ2-3; 7 bases match TRBD1. V was pared by 6 bases and J by 1 base, with 10 bases of the junction left unmatched. This CDR3 spans 16 amino acids. Germline V gene sequence: CDR1 MNHEY, CDR2 SVGEGT. CDR3 loop: CASSHDRAPGTDTQYF. The CDR3 coding sequence is TGTGCCAGCAGCCACGACAGGGCTCCGGGCACAGATACGCAGTATTTT.

This clonotype was counted at least ten times. The chain links TRBV28 to TRBJ1-4; maybe TRBD1 (6 bases). Germline V CDR1 and CDR2: MDHEN, SYDVKM. The CDR3 consists of 16 residues. Trimming stripped 1 base from V and 5 bases from J, with 14 bases between. As DNA, the CDR3 is TGTGCCAGCAGTTTATCCAGGACAGACCCAAATGAAAAACTGTTTTTT. The encoded protein is CASSLSRTDPNEKLFF.